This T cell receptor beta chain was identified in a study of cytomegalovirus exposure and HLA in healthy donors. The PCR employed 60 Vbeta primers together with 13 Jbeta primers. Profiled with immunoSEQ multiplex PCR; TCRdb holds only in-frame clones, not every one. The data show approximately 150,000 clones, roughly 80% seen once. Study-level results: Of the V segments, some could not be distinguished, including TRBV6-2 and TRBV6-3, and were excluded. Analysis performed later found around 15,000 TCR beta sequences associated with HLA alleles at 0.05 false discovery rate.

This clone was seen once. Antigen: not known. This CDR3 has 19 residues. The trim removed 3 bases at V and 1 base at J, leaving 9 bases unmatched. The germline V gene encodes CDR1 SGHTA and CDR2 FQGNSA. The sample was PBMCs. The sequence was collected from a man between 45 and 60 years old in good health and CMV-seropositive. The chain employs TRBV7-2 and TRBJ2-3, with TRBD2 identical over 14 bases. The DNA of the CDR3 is TGTGCCAGCAGCTTGAGGGGGACTAGCGGGAGTCTCGGCACAGATACGCAGTATTTT. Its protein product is CASSLRGTSGSLGTDTQYF.